The T cell receptor (beta chain) under discussion was sequenced for a study of blood T cell repertoires in COVID-19. Study summary: Italy, Spain and the United States were the sources of the convalescent and acute COVID-19 samples. Sources were T cells, B-cell-depleted T cells, or PBMCs; the material itself was cDNA or gDNA.

V lost 0 bases to trimming and J lost 6 bases, with 20 bases between them. CDR1 and CDR2 (germline): MGHRA, YSYEKL. The CDR3 is 17 residues long. How the authors handled the data: Quantification of nucleated cells was approximated via reference gene primer amplification. Here immunoSEQ multiplex PCR was the method, and the copy in TCRdb shows in-frame clones only, minus some. V, J and clone size reflect that table, while D and trimming were determined from the DNA. The table lists approximately 120,000 clones, approximately 87% of them singletons. The sample consisted of peripheral blood. The receptor's source is an older woman with acute or convalescent COVID-19. This chain uses TRBV4-1 with TRBJ1-1, with D perhaps TRBD1 (5 bases). The CDR3 nucleotides are TGCGCCAGCAGCCAAGAAAGAGCAGGGCTGTTCGGCGCTGAAGCTTTCTTT. Amino acid sequence: CASSQERAGLFGAEAFF.